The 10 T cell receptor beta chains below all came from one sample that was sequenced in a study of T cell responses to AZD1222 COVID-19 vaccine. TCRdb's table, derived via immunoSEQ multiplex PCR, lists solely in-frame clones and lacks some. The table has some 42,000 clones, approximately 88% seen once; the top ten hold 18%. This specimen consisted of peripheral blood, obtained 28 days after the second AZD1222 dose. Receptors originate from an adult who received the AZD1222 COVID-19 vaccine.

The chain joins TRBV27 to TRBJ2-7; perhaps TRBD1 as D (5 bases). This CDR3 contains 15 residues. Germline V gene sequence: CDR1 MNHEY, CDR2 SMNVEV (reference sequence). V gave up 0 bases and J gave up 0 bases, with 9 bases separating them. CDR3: CASSLSRQSSYEQYF. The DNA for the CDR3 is TGTGCCAGCAGTTTATCGCGACAGAGCTCCTACGAGCAGTACTTC.

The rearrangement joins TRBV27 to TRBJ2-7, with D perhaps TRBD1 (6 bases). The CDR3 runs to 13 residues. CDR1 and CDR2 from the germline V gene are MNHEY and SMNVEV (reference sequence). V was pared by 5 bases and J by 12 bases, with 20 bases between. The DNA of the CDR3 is TGTGCCAGCAGTCAACTTCCGGGACGCAGGGGGTACTTC. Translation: CASSQLPGRRGYF.

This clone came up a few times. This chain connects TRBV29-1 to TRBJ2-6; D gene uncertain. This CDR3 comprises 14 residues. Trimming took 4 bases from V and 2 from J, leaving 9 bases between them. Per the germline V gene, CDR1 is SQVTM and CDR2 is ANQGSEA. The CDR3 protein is CSVVKGTGANVLTF. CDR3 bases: TGCAGCGTTGTAAAAGGGACTGGGGCCAACGTCCTGACTTTC.

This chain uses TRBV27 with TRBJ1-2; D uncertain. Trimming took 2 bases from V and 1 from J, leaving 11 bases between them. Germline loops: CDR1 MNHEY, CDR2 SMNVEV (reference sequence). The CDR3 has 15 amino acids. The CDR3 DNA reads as TGTGCCAGCAGTTTAAAGCCAGAGGATAACTATGGCTACACCTTC. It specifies CASSLKPEDNYGYTF.

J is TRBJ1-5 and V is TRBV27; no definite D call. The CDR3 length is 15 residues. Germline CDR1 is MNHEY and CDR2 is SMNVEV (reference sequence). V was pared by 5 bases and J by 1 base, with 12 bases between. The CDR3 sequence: CASSPSPGSNQPQHF. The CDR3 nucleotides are TGTGCCAGCAGTCCTAGCCCGGGGAGCAATCAGCCCCAGCATTTT.

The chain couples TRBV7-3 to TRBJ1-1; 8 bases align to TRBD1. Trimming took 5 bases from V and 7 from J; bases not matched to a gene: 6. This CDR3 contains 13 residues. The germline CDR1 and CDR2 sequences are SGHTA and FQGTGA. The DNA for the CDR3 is TGTGCCAGCAGCGCGGACAGGGCGGGTGAAGCTTTCTTT. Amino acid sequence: CASSADRAGEAFF.

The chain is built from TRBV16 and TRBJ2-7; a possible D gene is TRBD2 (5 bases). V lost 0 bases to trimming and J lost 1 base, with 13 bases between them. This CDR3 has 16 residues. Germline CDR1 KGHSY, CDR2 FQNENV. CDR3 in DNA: TGTGCCAGCAGCCAATCGGGCTTAGCGCTTTCCTACGAGCAGTACTTC. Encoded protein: CASSQSGLALSYEQYF.

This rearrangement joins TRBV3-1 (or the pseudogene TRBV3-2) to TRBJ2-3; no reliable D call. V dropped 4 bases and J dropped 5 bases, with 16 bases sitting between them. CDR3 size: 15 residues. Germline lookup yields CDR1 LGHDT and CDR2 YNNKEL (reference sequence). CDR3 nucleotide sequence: TGTGCCAGCAGCCCAGACATGGCCTGGGGAGATACGCAGTATTTT. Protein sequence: CASSPDMAWGDTQYF.

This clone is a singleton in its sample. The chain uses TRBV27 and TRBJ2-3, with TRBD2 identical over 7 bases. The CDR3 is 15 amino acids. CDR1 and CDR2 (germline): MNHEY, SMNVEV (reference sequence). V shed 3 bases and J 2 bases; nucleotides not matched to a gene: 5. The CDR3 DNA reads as TGTGCCAGCAGTTTTGAGGGGAGGGCCACAGATACGCAGTATTTT. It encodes CASSFEGRATDTQYF.

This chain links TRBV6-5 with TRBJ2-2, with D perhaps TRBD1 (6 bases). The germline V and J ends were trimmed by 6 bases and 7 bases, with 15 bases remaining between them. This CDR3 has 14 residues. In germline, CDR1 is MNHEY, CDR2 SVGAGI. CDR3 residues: CASRRTVRVGELFF. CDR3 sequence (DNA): TGTGCCAGCAGACGGACAGTCCGGGTCGGGGAGCTGTTTTTT.